Below are 7 T cell receptor beta chains sequenced from a single sample in a study of beta chain features in type 1 diabetes. Study results and caveats: In all four CD4+ subsets, TCRB CDR3 length was significantly, moderately reduced in type 1 diabetes.

These receptors' antigens are unknown. Expressed TCRB transcripts got sequenced, as all isolated RNA was reverse transcribed. Method: immunoSEQ multiplex PCR; TCRdb's copy keeps in-frame clones and lacks some. The sample lists about 740,000 clones; around 15% were seen once. The sequencing sample was made of naive CD4+ T cells from blood. These receptors were obtained from a man aged 18 to 29 with type 1 diabetes.

This chain joins TRBV5-1 and TRBJ2-5; unclear D gene. CDR1 SGHRS and CDR2 YFSETQ come from the germline V gene. V was shortened by 0 bases and J by 5 bases, with 20 bases between the two germline ends. This CDR3 contains 17 residues. DNA for the CDR3: TGCGCCAGCAGCTTGGAGGGTAGGGCCTCAGGTCAGGAGACCCAGTACTTC. Translated: CASSLEGRASGQETQYF.

The chain combines TRBV7-8 with TRBJ1-2; D unclear. The CDR3 consists of 13 residues. Germline CDR1 and CDR2: SGHVS and FQNEAQ. V was trimmed by 0 bases and J by 8 bases, leaving 10 bases between them. The CDR3, as DNA: TGTGCCAGCAGCTTAGCGGAGGAAGGCGGCTACACCTTC. Translated, it gives CASSLAEEGGYTF.

Only a few counts were recorded for this clone. Other nucleotide sequences from this sample produce the same CDR3. The chain carries TRBV28 and TRBJ2-3, with a possible D match to TRBD1 (6 bases). CDR1 is MDHEN, CDR2 SYDVKM, per germline. This CDR3 spans 15 amino acids. With 4 bases removed from V and 0 bases from J, the gap between germline ends came to 11 bases. CDR3 coding DNA: TGTGCCAGCAGTTCACCACAGGGTAGCACAGATACGCAGTATTTT. Protein product: CASSSPQGSTDTQYF.

The chain uses TRBV15 and TRBJ2-7; 7 bases fit TRBD1. This CDR3 has 14 amino acids. Germline V gene data show CDR1 as LNHNV and CDR2 as YYDKDF (reference sequence). J gave up 3 bases and V 5 bases, and 7 bases lay outside the gene matches. CDR3: CATSSKTGIYEQYF. For the CDR3, the DNA is TGTGCCACCAGCTCCAAGACAGGGATCTACGAGCAGTACTTC.

The genes are TRBV18 and TRBJ1-2; D uncertain. CDR1 is KGHSH and CDR2 is LQKENI in the germline V gene. The V end lost 6 bases, the J end lost 3 bases, and 8 bases lay between the germline ends. CDR3 length: 12 residues. In DNA, the CDR3 is TGTGCCAGCTCCCTCCGGGACTATGGCTACACCTTC. This encodes CASSLRDYGYTF.

This clone was seen only a few times. The chain couples TRBV25-1 to TRBJ1-2; D gene ambiguous. This CDR3 has 14 residues. V was clipped by 2 bases and J by 2 bases, with 9 bases between them. The V gene's germline CDR1 is MGHDK and CDR2 SYGVNS. CDR3 sequence reads: CASSEQAQNYGYTF. DNA for the CDR3: TGTGCCAGCAGTGAACAGGCCCAGAACTATGGCTACACCTTC.

CDR3 nucleotides: TGTGCCAGCAGCAAAGGCATCAAGGGGCCCCCCTCTGGCTACACCTTC. Its protein product is CASSKGIKGPPSGYTF. The gene calls are TRBV21-1 and TRBJ1-2; the D call in the table, TRBD1, was not verified against the DNA. TRBV21-1 is listed as a pseudogene. The CDR3 totals 16 residues.